In this sample, the clone carrying this T cell receptor beta chain turned up a few times. What it binds is not known. These data come from a study of Ad26.COV2.S vaccination and SARS-CoV-2 variants. Across the whole study: The COV1001 Ad26.COV2.S trial arm included the donor.

Repertoires were generated with immunoSEQ multiplex PCR, while TCRdb's copy carries only in-frame clones and drops some. This sample yields roughly 500,000 clones, of which approximately 90% are seen a single time; 13% belongs to the top ten. Treatment in this sample: around 19 received Ad26.COV2.S at low or high dose, single or two shots; about five received placebo; per-sample allocation not given. Day 63 after the first injection of vaccine or placebo was the sampling time. Per the germline V gene, CDR1 is SEHNR and CDR2 is FQNEAQ (reference sequence). Trimming at V came to 5 bases and at J to 2 bases, leaving 7 bases not matched to a gene. The CDR3 is 15 amino acids. General study results and limits: Substantial post-vaccination breadth of spike-specific CD8+ and CD4+ T cell responses was reported. Placebo recipients showed lower spike-specific TCR breadth than vaccinees. Breadth and depth estimates from TCRs may understate total T cell responses.

This clonotype was sampled from a person between 18 and 60 years old who received the Ad26.COV2.S COVID-19 vaccine or a placebo. Sequences were derived from peripheral blood, sampled in a trial of Ad26.COV2.S vaccine versus placebo. The rearrangement uses TRBV7-9 and TRBJ2-3, with 7 bases that match TRBD1. CDR3 sequence reads: CASSRDRPDTDTQYF. The CDR3 region has the DNA TGTGCCAGCAGCAGGGACAGACCCGACACAGATACGCAGTATTTT.